This section outlines one T cell receptor (beta chain) sequence together with its context. As processed by the authors: Estimation of nucleated cell counts relied on the amplification of reference gene primers. Libraries were prepared by immunoSEQ multiplex PCR; TCRdb keeps only in-frame clonotypes and omits some of them. V and J calls and clone size come straight from that table; D and trimming were deduced from the DNA. The data show some 73,000 clones, roughly four fifths seen once. This sample is part of a study of blood T cell repertoires in COVID-19. Study at large: Sample material is recorded as cDNA or gDNA derived from T cells, B-cell-depleted T cells, or PBMCs.

This sequence originates from a man in his sixties or seventies with COVID-19, enrolled during active disease. Material: peripheral blood.

CDR3 residues: CASSYSGREPQHF. In DNA, the CDR3 is TGTGCCAGCAGTTACTCAGGGAGGGAGCCCCAGCATTTT. This rearrangement joins TRBV6-5 to TRBJ1-5; no definite D call. This CDR3 comprises 13 residues. The ends were cut back, 0 bases at V and 8 bases at J, with 8 bases in the middle. Germline CDR1 is MNHEY and CDR2 is SVGAGI.